This T cell receptor (beta chain) was captured by sequencing in a study of early T cells in non-severe SARS-CoV-2 infection. Background on the study: Sequencing of unsorted whole blood was done on bulk RNA, leaving chains unpaired.

Trimming cost V 1 base and J 4 bases, with 7 bases left between them. The CDR3 consists of 13 residues. TCRdb re-analysed the 5' RACE reads in MiXCR, keeping a single row per CDR3 protein. The top ten hold approximately 16% of the sample, which has some 64,000 distinct CDR3 sequences, 20% seen once. J is TRBJ1-2 and V is TRBV12-3 or TRBV12-4; D ambiguous. The sequencing used whole blood, collected at baseline. The sequence derives from an adult who was a healthcare worker with PCR-confirmed SARS-CoV-2 infection or an uninfected control (not recorded which). The CDR3 region has the DNA TGTGCCAGCAGTTTAGGGCACTTCTATGGCTACACCTTC. This gives the protein CASSLGHFYGYTF.